The 15 T cell receptor beta chains below come from one sample, sequenced in a study of OX40 agonist ivuxolimab in advanced cancers. Generated by immunoSEQ multiplex PCR, the TCRdb table keeps only in-frame clones and is missing some. The sample has tens of thousands of clones; about 85% are singletons. The sequencing here drew on CD4+ or CD8+ T cells sorted from blood, taken in a trial of the OX40 agonist ivuxolimab. Receptors were obtained from an adult with an advanced solid tumor such as melanoma, head and neck, liver or kidney cancer.

This chain links TRBV7-2 with TRBJ2-7; perhaps D is TRBD1 or TRBD2 (5 bases each). V dropped 5 bases and J dropped 0 bases, with 14 bases sitting between them. CDR1 and CDR2 (germline): SGHTA, FQGNSA. The CDR3 spans 15 residues. The CDR3 nucleotides are TGTGCCAGCAGCGAGGCCGGGACGACCTCCTACGAGCAGTACTTC. It translates to CASSEAGTTSYEQYF.

The gene calls are TRBV25-1 and TRBJ1-1; D call uncertain. Germline CDR1 is MGHDK and CDR2 is SYGVNS. The CDR3 covers 11 residues. V lost 6 bases and J lost 2, with 4 bases in between. The CDR3 loop reads CASRINTEAFF. CDR3 in DNA: TGTGCCAGCAGGATTAACACTGAAGCTTTCTTT.

V gene TRBV11-2 combines with J gene TRBJ1-2; the D gene is possibly TRBD1 (6 bases). V was clipped by 1 base and J by 4 bases, with 10 bases between them. CDR1 is SGHAT and CDR2 is FQNNGV in the germline V gene. This CDR3 is 14 amino acids long. As DNA, the CDR3 is TGTGCCAGCAGCTTAGCCGACAGGACCTATGGCTACACCTTC. Translated: CASSLADRTYGYTF. The full variable domain, its missing parts supplied by reference TRBV11-2 and TRBJ1-2, is EAGVAQSPRYKIIEKRQSVAFWCNPISGHATLYWYQQILGQGPKLLIQFQNNGVVDDSQLPKDRFSAERLKGVDSTLKIQPAKLEDSAVYLCASSLADRTYGYTFGSGTRLTVV.

This sequence joins TRBV28 and TRBJ2-6, with no clear D. CDR1 is MDHEN and CDR2 is SYDVKM in the germline V gene. The length of the CDR3 is 17 residues. Trimming left V 0 bases short and J 0 bases short, with 9 bases between. The CDR3 region has the DNA TGTGCCAGCAGTTTATGGGGCGGATCCTCTGGGGCCAACGTCCTGACTTTC. Protein sequence: CASSLWGGSSGANVLTF.

The rearrangement links TRBV18 to TRBJ1-1, with D hard to call. Germline CDR1 KGHSH, CDR2 LQKENI. Trimming pared 1 base from V and 1 base from J, leaving 10 bases between. This CDR3 region has 15 residues. The CDR3 spells CASSPLPSQNTEAFF. DNA for the CDR3: TGTGCCAGCTCACCACTTCCGTCTCAGAACACTGAAGCTTTCTTT. The full variable domain, its missing parts supplied by reference TRBV18 and TRBJ1-1, is NAGVMQNPRHLVRRRGQEARLRCSPMKGHSHVYWYRQLPEEGLKFMVYLQKENIIDESGMPKERFSAEFPKEGPSILRIQQVVRGDSAAYFCASSPLPSQNTEAFFGQGTRLTVV.

This clone has just a few counts. V usage is TRBV4-1 and J usage is TRBJ1-2; 7 bases match TRBD1. J was trimmed by 1 base and V by 1 base; bases with no gene match: 6. In germline, CDR1 is MGHRA, CDR2 YSYEKL. The CDR3 is 16 residues long. The DNA of the CDR3 is TGCGCCAGCAGCCAAGTGGGGGACAGAGTTAACTATGGCTACACCTTC. Its translation: CASSQVGDRVNYGYTF.

The rearrangement joins TRBV18 to TRBJ1-5, with TRBD1 as a possible D gene (5 bases). Trimming removed 4 bases at V and 0 bases at J, with 10 bases between. CDR1 is KGHSH and CDR2 is LQKENI in the germline V gene. This CDR3 region has 15 residues. CDR3 nucleotide sequence: TGTGCCAGCTCACGGGACTCTAGTAGCAATCAGCCCCAGCATTTT. Translated, it gives CASSRDSSSNQPQHF.

This chain links TRBV5-1 with TRBJ2-2, with 7 bases that match TRBD2. The CDR3 has 16 residues. After removal of 0 bases from V and 6 bases from J, the junction contained 8 bases not matched to a gene. Germline V CDR1 and CDR2: SGHRS, YFSETQ. CDR3 DNA: TGCGCCAGCAGCTTGGCTGCGGGAGCGGTTGCCGGGGAGCTGTTTTTT. Its protein is CASSLAAGAVAGELFF.

The CDR3 spells CASSLRGVGNEQFF. In nucleotides, the CDR3 is TGCGCCAGCAGCTTGAGGGGAGTGGGAAATGAGCAGTTCTTC. This chain links TRBV5-1 with TRBJ2-1, with D perhaps TRBD1 or TRBD2 (5 bases each). V was trimmed by 1 base and J by 7 bases, leaving 12 bases between them. CDR1 SGHRS and CDR2 YFSETQ come from the germline V gene. The CDR3 has 14 amino acids. Variable domain in full (rest from reference TRBV5-1 and TRBJ2-1): KAGVTQTPRYLIKTRGQQVTLSCSPISGHRSVSWYQQTPGQGLQFLFEYFSETQRNKGNFPGRFSGRQFSNSRSEMNVSTLELGDSALYLCASSLRGVGNEQFFGPGTRLTVL.

The chain combines TRBV6-1 with TRBJ2-2; no clear D. V gave up 3 bases and J gave up 4 bases, with 9 bases separating them. Germline lookup yields CDR1 MNHNS and CDR2 SASEGT. The CDR3 is made up of 14 amino acids. The CDR3 DNA reads as TGTGCCAGCAGTGATCTAAAATCCACCGGGGAGCTGTTTTTT. Amino acids: CASSDLKSTGELFF.

This rearrangement joins TRBV5-1 to TRBJ2-3; D gene unclear. CDR1 and CDR2 from the germline V gene are SGHRS and YFSETQ. V lost 4 bases and J lost 0, with 15 bases in between. The CDR3 consists of 16 residues. The DNA of the CDR3 is TGCGCCAGCAGCCACGAGACTTTGACTAGCACAGATACGCAGTATTTT. This codes for CASSHETLTSTDTQYF.

V is TRBV4-1 and J is TRBJ2-5, with TRBD1 identical over 9 bases. After removal of 4 bases from V and 1 base from J, the junction contained 4 bases not matched to a gene. The germline gives CDR1 MGHRA, CDR2 YSYEKL. The CDR3 covers 15 residues. Here the CDR3 reads CASSRMDRGQETQYF. CDR3 coding DNA: TGCGCCAGCAGCCGGATGGACAGGGGCCAAGAGACCCAGTACTTC.

This chain links TRBV6-5 with TRBJ1-2, with 7 bases aligning to TRBD1. Germline trimming cut 5 bases from V and 8 bases from J; bases unmatched to any gene: 11. The CDR3 extends over 14 amino acids. Germline V gene data show CDR1 as MNHEY and CDR2 as SVGAGI. The CDR3 here is CASSQGTALSGYTF. In nucleotides, the CDR3 is TGTGCCAGCAGTCAAGGGACAGCTCTATCCGGCTACACCTTC.

This chain uses TRBV5-1 with TRBJ2-5, with 8 bases fitting TRBD2. Per the germline V gene, CDR1 is SGHRS and CDR2 is YFSETQ. This CDR3 contains 15 residues. V trimming: 4 bases; J trimming: 3 bases; junction bases outside the gene matches: 8. The CDR3 bases are TGCGCCAGCAGCCCCCTAACTAGCGGAGAAGAGACCCAGTACTTC. It yields the protein CASSPLTSGEETQYF.

This chain connects TRBV2 to TRBJ2-5; D unresolved. V lost 6 bases to trimming and J lost 2 bases, with 4 bases between them. The CDR3 loop spans 11 amino acids. CDR1 is SNHLY, CDR2 FYNNEI, per germline. In DNA form, the CDR3 reads TGTGCCAGCAGCGCGCAAGAGACCCAGTACTTC. Protein sequence: CASSAQETQYF.